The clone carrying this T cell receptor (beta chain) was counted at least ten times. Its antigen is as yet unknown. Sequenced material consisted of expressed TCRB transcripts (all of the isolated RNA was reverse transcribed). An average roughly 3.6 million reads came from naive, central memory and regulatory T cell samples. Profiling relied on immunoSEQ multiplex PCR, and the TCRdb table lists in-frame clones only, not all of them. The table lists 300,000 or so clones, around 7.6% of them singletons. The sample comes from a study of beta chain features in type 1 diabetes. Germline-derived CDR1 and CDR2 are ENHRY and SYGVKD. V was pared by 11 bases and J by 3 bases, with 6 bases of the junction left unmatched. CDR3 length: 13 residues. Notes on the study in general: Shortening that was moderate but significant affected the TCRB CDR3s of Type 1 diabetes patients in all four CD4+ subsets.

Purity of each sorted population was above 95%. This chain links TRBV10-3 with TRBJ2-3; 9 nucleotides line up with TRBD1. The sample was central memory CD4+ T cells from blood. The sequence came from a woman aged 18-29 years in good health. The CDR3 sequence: CAAGQGLTDTQYF. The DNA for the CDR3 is TGTGCCGCCGGACAGGGGTTAACAGATACGCAGTATTTT.